A single sample gave rise to the 9 T cell receptor beta chains below, sequenced in a study of T cell repertoires in cytomegalovirus infection. TCRdb used MiXCR to reprocess the reads, holding one entry per CDR3 protein. The sample carries about 300,000 distinct CDR3 sequences, roughly a tenth recorded once. The material sequenced was PBMCs. The receptors here all came from a human donor in good health (CMV status not recorded). Some clones in this sample may be carry-over from other donors' samples.

This clonotype came up a few times. This chain uses TRBV20-1 with TRBJ2-2, with 7 positions matching TRBD1. The CDR3 consists of 16 residues. Germline V gene lookup returns CDR1 DFQATT and CDR2 SNEGSKA (reference sequence). V lost 0 bases and J lost 1; bases outside the gene matches: 5. This CDR3 is CSARDLRQGNTGELFF. CDR3 coding DNA: TGCAGTGCTAGAGATCTGAGACAGGGGAACACCGGGGAGCTGTTTTTT.

This clonotype appeared many times. The J gene is TRBJ2-4, the V gene TRBV20-1; D is perhaps TRBD1 (5 bases). Germline V lookup: CDR1 DFQATT, CDR2 SNEGSKA (reference sequence). The V gene lost 0 bases and the J gene lost 3 bases, with 12 bases spanning the gap. CDR3 length: 15 amino acids. CDR3 in DNA: TGCAGTGCTAGAGAGTGGGGCAGTTACAAAAACATTCAGTACTTC. It yields the protein CSAREWGSYKNIQYF.

This clonotype occurred many times. The rearrangement links TRBV14 to TRBJ1-5; D call uncertain. The V end lost 2 bases, the J end lost 0 bases, and 5 bases lay between the germline ends. This CDR3 contains 14 residues. CDR1 and CDR2 from the germline V gene are SGHDN and FVKESK. The CDR3 DNA reads TGTGCCAGCAGCCAATCCTATAGCAATCAGCCCCAGCATTTT. Its protein product is CASSQSYSNQPQHF. The variable domain in full, completed from reference TRBV14 and TRBJ1-5, reads EAGVTQFPSHSVIEKGQTVTLRCDPISGHDNLYWYRRVMGKEIKFLLHFVKESKQDESGMPNNRFLAERTGGTYSTLKVQPAELEDSGVYFCASSQSYSNQPQHFGDGTRLSIL.

The chain couples TRBV20-1 to TRBJ2-4; 9 nucleotides line up with TRBD2. CDR3 length equals 12 residues. Germline V gene lookup returns CDR1 DFQATT and CDR2 SNEGSKA (reference sequence). V dropped 6 bases and J dropped 4; count of bases not matched to a gene: 1. In DNA form, the CDR3 reads TGCAGTGCAACTAGCGGGAAAAACATTCAGTACTTC. This translates into CSATSGKNIQYF.

This clonotype showed up many times. The chain uses TRBV29-1 and TRBJ1-2; 10 nucleotides agree with TRBD1. CDR3 size: 13 residues. From germline, CDR1 is SQVTM and CDR2 ANQGSEA. The V gene end was trimmed by 3 bases and the J gene end by 3 bases; junction bases not matched to a gene: 1. The CDR3 DNA follows: TGCAGCGTTGAGGGACAGGGGCACTATGGCTACACCTTC. This translates into CSVEGQGHYGYTF.

This clonotype was seen ten or more times. The rearrangement joins TRBV6-2 or TRBV6-3 to TRBJ2-7; D is perhaps TRBD1 (6 bases). The CDR3 consists of 13 residues. V shed 1 base and J shed 3 bases, with 7 bases lying between them. CDR1 is MNHEY, CDR2 SVGEGT, per germline. CDR3 in DNA: TGTGCCAGCAGTTACTTACAGGGCTACGAGCAGTACGTC. Translating it yields CASSYLQGYEQYV.

This clonotype was recorded at least ten times. The J gene is TRBJ1-1, the V gene TRBV2; D uncertain. The CDR3 contains 13 residues. Trimming cost V 3 bases and J 1 base, with 6 bases left between them. CDR1 and CDR2 from the germline V gene are SNHLY and FYNNEI. The CDR3 loop is CASSEGSNTEAFF. The CDR3 DNA reads as TGTGCCAGCAGTGAGGGGTCGAACACTGAAGCTTTCTTT.

The chain combines TRBV7-9 with TRBJ2-1, with 8 bases identical to TRBD1. V shed 4 bases, J shed 2 bases, and the junction held 7 bases outside the gene matches. The CDR3 spans 16 residues. Germline loops: CDR1 SEHNR, CDR2 FQNEAQ (reference sequence). In DNA form, the CDR3 reads TGTGCCAGCAGCTCATTGGACAGGGAGCCCTACAATGAGCAGTTCTTC. It specifies CASSSLDREPYNEQFF.

There are many counts of this clonotype. The chain uses TRBV6-2 or TRBV6-3 and TRBJ2-7, with a possible D match to TRBD1 (6 bases). Trimming took 6 bases from V and 3 from J, leaving 12 bases between them. Germline CDR1 MNHEY, CDR2 SVGEGT. CDR3 length: 13 amino acids. The CDR3 loop is CASRHPGVYEQYV. Here the CDR3 DNA reads TGTGCCAGCAGACATCCAGGGGTCTACGAGCAGTACGTC.